This T cell receptor (beta chain) was sequenced in a study of blood T cells in healthy people across ages. Trimming took off 1 base at V and 0 bases at J, with 7 bases between the two ends. In germline, CDR1 is SGHDT, CDR2 YYEEEE. This CDR3 contains 14 residues. A second PCR of about 6 to 11 cycles used a sample-barcoded 5' primer and a J-beta primer mix. Each cDNA molecule, via a template-switch adaptor with 12 random nucleotides, was tagged. MiXCR, run by TCRdb on the 5' RACE reads, gives a single entry per CDR3 protein. The table has about 1.6 million distinct CDR3 sequences, 30% to 35% seen once; the top ten hold about 10%.

The sequence came from a woman in her twenties or thirties in good health. The sequenced sample consisted of blood. The chain recombines TRBV5-6 with TRBJ1-1; D remains ambiguous. The CDR3 is CASSLSFVNTEAFF. The CDR3 DNA reads as TGTGCCAGCAGCTTGTCCTTCGTGAACACTGAAGCTTTCTTT.